This section outlines one T cell receptor beta chain sequence together with its context. Its specificity is not known. Treatment given: 10-day PBMC culture with coronavirus spike peptide pools or control peptides (ViraFEST assay). Once peptide pools had expanded antigen-specific T cells, ViraFEST sequenced TCRs. The Oncomine TCR Beta short-read assay was what sequenced the DNA obtained from cultured CD4+ T cells. TCRdb re-analysed the PCR reads in MiXCR, keeping a single row per CDR3 protein. Altogether 8,000 to 10,000 distinct CDR3 sequences are present, roughly three fifths being singletons, with the ten largest covering more than 20%. This entry comes from a study of vaccination and CD4 T cells after COVID-19. Overall study: Convalescent cases consisted of six males and four females, of whom two were Hispanic.

The source material was CD4+ T cells from blood, cultured in vitro. This TCR came from a human donor who had recovered from COVID-19.

In DNA, the CDR3 is TGTGCCAGCAGCTTGGCCATAGCGGGCGGGACAGATACGCAGTATTTT. Translated: CASSLAIAGGTDTQYF. V and J are TRBV5-4 and TRBJ2-3; 7 bases fit TRBD2. Trimming cost V 0 bases and J 3 bases; bases outside gene matches: 7. Germline V CDR1 and CDR2: SGHNT, YYREEE (reference sequence). CDR3 length: 16 amino acids. The whole variable domain, remainder taken from reference TRBV5-4 and TRBJ2-3, is ETGVTQSPTHLIKTRGQQVTLRCSSQSGHNTVSWYQQALGQGPQFIFQYYREEENGRGNFPPRFSGLQFPNYSSELNVNALELDDSALYLCASSLAIAGGTDTQYFGPGTRLTVL.